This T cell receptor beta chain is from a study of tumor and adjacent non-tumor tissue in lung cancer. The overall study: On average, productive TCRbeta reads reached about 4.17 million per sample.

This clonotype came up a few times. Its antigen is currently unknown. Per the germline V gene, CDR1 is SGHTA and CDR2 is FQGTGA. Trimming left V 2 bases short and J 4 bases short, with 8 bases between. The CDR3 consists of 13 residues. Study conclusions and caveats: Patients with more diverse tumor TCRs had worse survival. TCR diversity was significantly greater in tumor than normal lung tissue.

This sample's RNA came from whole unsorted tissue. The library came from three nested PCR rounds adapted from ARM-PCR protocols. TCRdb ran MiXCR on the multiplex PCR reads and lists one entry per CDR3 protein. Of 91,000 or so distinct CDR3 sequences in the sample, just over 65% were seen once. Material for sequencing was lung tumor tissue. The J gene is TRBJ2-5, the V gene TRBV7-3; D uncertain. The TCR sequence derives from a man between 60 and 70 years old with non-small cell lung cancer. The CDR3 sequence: CASSLSSGETQYF. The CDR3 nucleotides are TGTGCCAGCAGCTTATCGAGTGGAGAGACCCAGTACTTC.